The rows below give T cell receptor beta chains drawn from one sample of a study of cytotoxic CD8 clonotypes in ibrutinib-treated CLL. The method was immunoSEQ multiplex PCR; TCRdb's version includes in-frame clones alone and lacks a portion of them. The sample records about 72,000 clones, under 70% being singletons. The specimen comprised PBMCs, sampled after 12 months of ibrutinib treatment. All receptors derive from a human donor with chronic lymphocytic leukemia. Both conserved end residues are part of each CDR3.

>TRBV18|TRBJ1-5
CASSPRQRSNQPQHF
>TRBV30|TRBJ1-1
CAWTPGNTEAFF
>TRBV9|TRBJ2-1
CASSVLAGGPNEQFF
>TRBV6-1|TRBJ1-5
CASSEAGTGGRGWPQHF
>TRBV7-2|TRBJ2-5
CASSLRGGEETQYF
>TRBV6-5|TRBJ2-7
CASSYSRGGTYEQYF
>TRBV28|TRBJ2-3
CASSSLPVGTSTDTQYF
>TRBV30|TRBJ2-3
CAWRSRDLNTDTQYF
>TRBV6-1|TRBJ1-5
CASSGGQTGNQPQHF
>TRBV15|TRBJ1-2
CATSRTGVRGYTF
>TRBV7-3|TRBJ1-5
CASSFGQGRNQPQHF
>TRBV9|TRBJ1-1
CASSASMNTEAFF
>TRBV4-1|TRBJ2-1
CASSQGSLVEQFF
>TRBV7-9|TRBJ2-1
CASSFAPTSGEQFF
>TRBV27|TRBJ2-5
CASKTSYQETQYF
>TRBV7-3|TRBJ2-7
CASSLNSGGTYEQYF
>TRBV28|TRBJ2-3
CASTPEGKGTDTQYF
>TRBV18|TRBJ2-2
CASSPPGRRGPRGELFF
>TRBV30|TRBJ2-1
CAWSTGGSNEQFF
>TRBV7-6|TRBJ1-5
CASSLAPGQGGLGQPQHF
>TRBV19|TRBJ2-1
CASTPPGHFDEQFF
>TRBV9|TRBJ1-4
CASSPLGATNEKLFF
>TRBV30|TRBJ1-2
CAWSASEDYGYTF
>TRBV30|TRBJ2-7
CAWTRTASSYEQYF
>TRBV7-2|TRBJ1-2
CASSLVGGLANYGYTF
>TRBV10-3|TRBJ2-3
CATTGTGGTDTQYF
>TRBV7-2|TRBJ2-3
CASSLRGQGTDTQYF
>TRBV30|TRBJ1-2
CAWSAEGGFYYGYTF
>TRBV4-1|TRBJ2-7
CASSQAGNGGGEQYF
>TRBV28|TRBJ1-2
CASSSFLIGDGYGYTF
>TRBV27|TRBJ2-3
CASTGTPQPHTQYF
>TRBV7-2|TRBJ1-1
CASSSRAVNTEAFF
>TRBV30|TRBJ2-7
CAWRPGTKLYEQYF
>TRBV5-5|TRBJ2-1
CASSRGRTGANPSSYNEQFF